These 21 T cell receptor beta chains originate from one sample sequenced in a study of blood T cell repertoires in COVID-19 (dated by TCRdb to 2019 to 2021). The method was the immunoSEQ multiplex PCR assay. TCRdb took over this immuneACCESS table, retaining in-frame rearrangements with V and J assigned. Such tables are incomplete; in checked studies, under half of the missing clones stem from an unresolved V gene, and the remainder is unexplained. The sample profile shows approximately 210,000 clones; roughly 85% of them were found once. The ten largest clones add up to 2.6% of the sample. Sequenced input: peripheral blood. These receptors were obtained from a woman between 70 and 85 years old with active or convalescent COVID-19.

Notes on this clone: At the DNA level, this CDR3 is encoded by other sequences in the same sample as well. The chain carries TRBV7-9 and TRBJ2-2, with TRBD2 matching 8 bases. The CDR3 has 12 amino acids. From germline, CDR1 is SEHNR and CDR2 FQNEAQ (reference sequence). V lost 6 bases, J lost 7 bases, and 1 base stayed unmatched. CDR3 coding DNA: TGTGCCAGCAGTCGGGAGGGCGGGGAGCTGTTTTTT. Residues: CASSREGGELFF.

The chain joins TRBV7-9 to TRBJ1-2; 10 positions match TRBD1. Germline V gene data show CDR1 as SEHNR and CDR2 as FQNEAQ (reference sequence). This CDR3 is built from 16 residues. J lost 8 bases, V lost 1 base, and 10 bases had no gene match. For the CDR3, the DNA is TGTGCCAGCAGCTTAGGGGACAGGGGTGCCCTTAGGGGCTACACCTTC. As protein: CASSLGDRGALRGYTF.

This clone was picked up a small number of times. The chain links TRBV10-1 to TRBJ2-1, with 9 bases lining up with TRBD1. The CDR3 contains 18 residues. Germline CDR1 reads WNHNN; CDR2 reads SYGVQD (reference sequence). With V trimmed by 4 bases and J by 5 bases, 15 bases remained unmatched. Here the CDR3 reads CASSGWETGGYENNEQFF. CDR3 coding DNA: TGCGCCAGCAGTGGATGGGAAACAGGGGGCTATGAAAACAATGAGCAGTTCTTC.

CDR3 nucleotides: TGTGCCAGCTCCCCGGGGTGGGGGGGATTAGAGACCCAGTACTTC. Amino acid sequence: CASSPGWGGLETQYF. The J gene is TRBJ2-5, the V gene TRBV7-2; 7 bases agree with TRBD2. The CDR3 loop spans 15 amino acids. The ends lost 8 bases at V and 4 bases at J; junction bases unmatched: 13. Germline V gene sequence: CDR1 SGHTA, CDR2 FQGNSA. Supplemented by reference TRBV7-2 and TRBJ2-5, the full variable domain reads GAGVSQSPSNKVTEKGKDVELRCDPISGHTALYWYRQSLGQGLEFLIYFQGNSAPDKSGLPSDRFSAERTGGSVSTLTIQRTQQEDSAVYLCASSPGWGGLETQYFGPGTRLLVL.

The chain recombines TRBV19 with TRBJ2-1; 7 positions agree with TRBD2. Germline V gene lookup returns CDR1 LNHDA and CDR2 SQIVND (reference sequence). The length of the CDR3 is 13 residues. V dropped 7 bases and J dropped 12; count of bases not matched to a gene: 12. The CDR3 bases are TGTGCCAGTAACGAGCGGGACCTTCTTATGCAGTTCTTC. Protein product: CASNERDLLMQFF.

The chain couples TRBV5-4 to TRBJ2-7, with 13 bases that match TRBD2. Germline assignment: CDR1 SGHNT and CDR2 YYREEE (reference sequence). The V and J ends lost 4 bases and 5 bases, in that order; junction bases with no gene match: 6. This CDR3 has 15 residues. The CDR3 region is CASSRTSGGIHEQYF. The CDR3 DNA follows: TGTGCCAGCAGCCGGACTAGCGGGGGTATCCACGAGCAGTACTTC.

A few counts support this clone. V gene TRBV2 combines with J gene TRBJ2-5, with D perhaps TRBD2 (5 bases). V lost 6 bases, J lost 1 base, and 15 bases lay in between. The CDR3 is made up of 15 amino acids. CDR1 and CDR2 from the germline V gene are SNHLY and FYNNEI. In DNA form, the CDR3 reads TGTGCCAGCAGCTGGACTGGATGGGCCCAAGAGACCCAGTACTTC. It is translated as CASSWTGWAQETQYF.

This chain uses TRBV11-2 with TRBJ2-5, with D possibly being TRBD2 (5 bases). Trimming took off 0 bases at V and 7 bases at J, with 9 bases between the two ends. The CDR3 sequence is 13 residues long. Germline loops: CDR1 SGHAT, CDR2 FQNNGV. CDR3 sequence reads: CASSLETRGTQYF. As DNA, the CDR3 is TGTGCCAGCAGCTTAGAGACCCGGGGGACCCAGTACTTC.

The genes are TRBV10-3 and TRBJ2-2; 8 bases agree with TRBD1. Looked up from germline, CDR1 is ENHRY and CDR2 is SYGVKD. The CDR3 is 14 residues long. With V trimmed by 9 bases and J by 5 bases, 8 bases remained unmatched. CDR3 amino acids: CAITDREETGELFF. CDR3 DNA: TGTGCCATTACGGACAGGGAAGAGACCGGGGAGCTGTTTTTT.

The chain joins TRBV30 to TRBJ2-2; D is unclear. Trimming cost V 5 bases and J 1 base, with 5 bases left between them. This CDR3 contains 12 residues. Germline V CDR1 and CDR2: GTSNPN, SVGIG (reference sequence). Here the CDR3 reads CAWGWNTGELFF. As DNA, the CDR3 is TGTGCCTGGGGCTGGAACACCGGGGAGCTGTTTTTT.

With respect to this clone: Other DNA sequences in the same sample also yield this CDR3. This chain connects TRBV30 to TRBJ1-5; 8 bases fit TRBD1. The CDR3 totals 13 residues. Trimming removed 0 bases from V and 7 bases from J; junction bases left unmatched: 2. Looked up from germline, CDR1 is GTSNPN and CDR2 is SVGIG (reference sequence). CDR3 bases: TGTGCCTGGAGTGTACAGGGGGAACAGCCCCAGCATTTT. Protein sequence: CAWSVQGEQPQHF.

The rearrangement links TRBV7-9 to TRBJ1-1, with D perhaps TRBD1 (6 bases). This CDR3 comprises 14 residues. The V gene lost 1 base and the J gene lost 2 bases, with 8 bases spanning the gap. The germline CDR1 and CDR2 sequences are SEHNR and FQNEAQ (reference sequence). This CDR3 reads CASSLGGGNTEAFF. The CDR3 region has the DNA TGTGCCAGCAGCTTAGGAGGGGGTAACACTGAAGCTTTCTTT. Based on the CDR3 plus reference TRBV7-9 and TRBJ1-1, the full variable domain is DTGVSQNPRHKITKRGQNVTFRCDPISEHNRLYWYRQTLGQGPEFLTYFQNEAQLEKSRLLSDRFSAERPKGSFSTLEIQRTEQGDSAMYLCASSLGGGNTEAFFGQGTRLTVV.

The CDR3 region is CASSSGQTGGGNGYTF. DNA of the CDR3: TGTGCCAGCAGTTCTGGGCAAACGGGGGGGGGCAACGGCTACACCTTC. The genes are TRBV28 and TRBJ1-2; D is possibly TRBD1 (6 bases). The ends were cut back, 4 bases at V and 8 bases at J, with 23 bases in the middle. The CDR3 runs to 16 residues. The germline gives CDR1 MDHEN, CDR2 SYDVKM.

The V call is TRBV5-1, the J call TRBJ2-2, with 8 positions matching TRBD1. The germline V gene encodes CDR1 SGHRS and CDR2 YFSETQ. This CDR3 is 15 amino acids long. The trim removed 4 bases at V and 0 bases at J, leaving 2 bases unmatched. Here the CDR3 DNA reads TGCGCCAGCAGCCCGGGACAGGCGAACACCGGGGAGCTGTTTTTT. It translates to CASSPGQANTGELFF. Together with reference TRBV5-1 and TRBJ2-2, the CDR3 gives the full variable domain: KAGVTQTPRYLIKTRGQQVTLSCSPISGHRSVSWYQQTPGQGLQFLFEYFSETQRNKGNFPGRFSGRQFSNSRSEMNVSTLELGDSALYLCASSPGQANTGELFFGEGSRLTVL.

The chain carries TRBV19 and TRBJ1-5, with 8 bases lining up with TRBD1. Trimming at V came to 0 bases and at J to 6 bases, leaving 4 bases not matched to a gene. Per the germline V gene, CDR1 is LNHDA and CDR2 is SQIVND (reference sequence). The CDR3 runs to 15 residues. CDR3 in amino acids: CASSIDRTGPQPQHF. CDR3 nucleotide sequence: TGTGCCAGTAGTATAGATCGGACAGGGCCTCAGCCCCAGCATTTT.

CDR3 sequence reads: CASGGQGRTEAFF. The CDR3 region has the DNA TGTGCTAGTGGGGGACAGGGAAGGACTGAAGCTTTCTTT. The gene calls are TRBV12-5 and TRBJ1-1; 9 positions agree with TRBD1. Germline CDR1 LGHNT, CDR2 FRNRAP. This CDR3 comprises 13 residues. With V trimmed by 6 bases and J by 5 bases, 4 bases remained unmatched.

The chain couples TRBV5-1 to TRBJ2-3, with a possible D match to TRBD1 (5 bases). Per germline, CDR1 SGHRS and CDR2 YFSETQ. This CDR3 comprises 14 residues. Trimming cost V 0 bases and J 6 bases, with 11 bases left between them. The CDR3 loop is CASSLEGLGDTQYF. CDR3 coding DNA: TGCGCCAGCAGCTTGGAGGGGCTGGGGGATACGCAGTATTTT.

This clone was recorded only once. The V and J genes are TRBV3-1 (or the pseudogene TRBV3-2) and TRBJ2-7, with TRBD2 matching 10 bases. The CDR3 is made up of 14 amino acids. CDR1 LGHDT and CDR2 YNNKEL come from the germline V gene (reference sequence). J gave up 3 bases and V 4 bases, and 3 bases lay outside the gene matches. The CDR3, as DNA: TGTGCCAGCAGCCCCCTAGCGGGAGTCTACGAGCAGTACTTC. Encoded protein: CASSPLAGVYEQYF.

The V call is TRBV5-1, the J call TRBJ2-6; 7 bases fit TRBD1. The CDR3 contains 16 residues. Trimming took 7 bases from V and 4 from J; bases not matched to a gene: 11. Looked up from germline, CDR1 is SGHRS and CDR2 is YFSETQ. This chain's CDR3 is CASAQGTFPGANVLTF. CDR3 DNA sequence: TGCGCCAGCGCACAGGGGACCTTTCCAGGGGCCAACGTCCTGACTTTC.

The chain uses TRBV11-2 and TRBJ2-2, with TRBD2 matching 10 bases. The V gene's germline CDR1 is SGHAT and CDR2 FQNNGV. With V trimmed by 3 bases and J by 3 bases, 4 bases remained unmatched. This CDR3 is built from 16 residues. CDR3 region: CASSFGGLAYTGELFF. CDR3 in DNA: TGTGCCAGCAGCTTCGGGGGACTAGCGTACACCGGGGAGCTGTTTTTT.

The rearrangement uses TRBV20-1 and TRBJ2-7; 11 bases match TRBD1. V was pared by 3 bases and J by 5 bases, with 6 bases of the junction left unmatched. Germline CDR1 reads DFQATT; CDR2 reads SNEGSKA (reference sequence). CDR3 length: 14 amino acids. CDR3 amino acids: CSASRTGGYHEQYF. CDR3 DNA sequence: TGCAGTGCTAGTCGGACAGGGGGCTACCACGAGCAGTACTTC.